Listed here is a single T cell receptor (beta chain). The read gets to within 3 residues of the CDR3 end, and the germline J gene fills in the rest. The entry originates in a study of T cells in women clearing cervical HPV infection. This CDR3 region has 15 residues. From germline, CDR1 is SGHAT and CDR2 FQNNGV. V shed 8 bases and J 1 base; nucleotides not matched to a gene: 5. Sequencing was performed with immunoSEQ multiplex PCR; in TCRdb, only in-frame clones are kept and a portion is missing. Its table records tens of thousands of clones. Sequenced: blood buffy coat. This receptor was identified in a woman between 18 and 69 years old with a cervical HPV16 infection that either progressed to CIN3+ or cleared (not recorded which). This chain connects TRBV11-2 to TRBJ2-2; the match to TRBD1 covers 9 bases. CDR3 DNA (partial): TGTGCCAGCGGCCAGGACAGGGGGAACACCGGGGAG. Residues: CASGQDRGNTGE. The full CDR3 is CASGQDRGNTGELFF.